The 19 T cell receptor beta chains in this list originate from one sample, sequenced in a study of blood T cells in healthy people across ages. A J-beta primer mix and a sample-barcoded 5' primer were used in a second PCR of about 6 to 12 cycles. In TCRdb, the 5' RACE reads were re-called with MiXCR into one record per CDR3 protein. The sample contains hundreds of thousands of distinct CDR3 sequences, 55% to 75% of which appear only once. Sequencing input: blood. The origin of the receptors is a man under 40 in good health.

The V and J genes are TRBV11-2 and TRBJ1-4; D gene unclear. Germline V lookup: CDR1 SGHAT, CDR2 FQNNGV. CDR3 length: 14 residues. V lost 5 bases and J 6 bases, leaving 13 bases between the germline ends. The CDR3 region has the DNA TGTGCCAGCAGCCTAGGCGGGGTGGATGAAAAACTGTTTTTT. This sequence encodes CASSLGGVDEKLFF.

The chain carries TRBV7-2 and TRBJ2-3, with D perhaps given as TRBD1 or TRBD2 (6 bases each). V lost 2 bases and J lost 5, with 11 bases in between. This CDR3 has 14 residues. CDR1 SGHTA and CDR2 FQGNSA come from the germline V gene. The CDR3 loop is CASSLNGGQDTQYF. The CDR3 bases are TGTGCCAGCAGCTTAAATGGGGGGCAAGATACGCAGTATTTT.

To note about this clonotype: One end of the junction is discordant with germline, which a read error may explain. The chain is built from TRBV6-5 and TRBJ2-5; D is ambiguous. The last part of the DNA fits TRBJ2-7 better; the J call may be wrong. The CDR3 extends over 13 amino acids. Germline CDR1 is MNHEY and CDR2 is SVGAGI. The CDR3 region is CASTTSGSSEQYF. CDR3 bases: TGTGCCAGCACCACGTCGGGCTCCTCCGAGCAGTACTTC.

This clonotype was found once. This sequence joins TRBV12-3 or TRBV12-4 and TRBJ2-1; D perhaps matches TRBD2 (5 bases). This CDR3 spans 14 amino acids. V gave up 5 bases and J gave up 5 bases, with 13 bases separating them. Here the CDR3 reads CASSLPGYNNEQFF. As DNA, the CDR3 is TGTGCCAGCAGTCTACCGGGGTATAACAATGAGCAGTTCTTC.

This rearrangement joins TRBV6-1 to TRBJ1-2, with D tentatively TRBD1 (5 bases). Germline V gene sequence: CDR1 MNHNS, CDR2 SASEGT. Trimming removed 1 base from V and 8 bases from J, with 11 bases in between. The CDR3 extends over 13 amino acids. The CDR3 nucleotides are TGTGCCAGCAGTGAAGTAGAGGGGACCGGCTACACCTTC. Protein product: CASSEVEGTGYTF.

J is TRBJ2-3 and V is TRBV4-2; 8 bases map to TRBD2. The junction had 11 bases not matched to a gene; V was cut back by 5 bases and J by 4 bases. From germline, CDR1 is LGHNA and CDR2 YNFKEQ. The CDR3 length is 16 residues. The CDR3 nucleotides are TGTGCCAGCAGCTTAGGCACTAGCGGCCCGTCAGATACGCAGTATTTT. Amino acid sequence: CASSLGTSGPSDTQYF.

This chain joins TRBV7-3 and TRBJ2-3; D is ambiguous. The CDR3 extends over 16 amino acids. CDR1 is SGHTA and CDR2 is FQGTGA in the germline V gene. V was cut by 0 bases and J by 0 bases, with 10 bases left in between. CDR3 amino acids: CASSLTFAASTDTQYF. The CDR3, as DNA: TGTGCCAGCAGCTTAACGTTTGCGGCCAGCACAGATACGCAGTATTTT.

This clonotype was counted a few times. This sequence joins TRBV4-3 and TRBJ2-4; 8 bases map to TRBD2. Germline assignment: CDR1 LGHNA and CDR2 YSLEER. The CDR3 spans 17 residues. Losses at the gene ends were 0 bases for V and 3 bases for J; bases not matched to a gene: 7. The CDR3 sequence is CASSQDLGLVVKNIQYF. CDR3 bases: TGCGCCAGCAGCCAAGATCTGGGACTAGTGGTCAAAAACATTCAGTACTTC.

The chain links TRBV20-1 to TRBJ2-1, with TRBD2 matching 8 bases. CDR1 and CDR2 from the germline V gene are DFQATT and SNEGSKA (reference sequence). After removal of 0 bases from V and 4 bases from J, the junction contained 5 bases not matched to a gene. This CDR3 region has 15 residues. The CDR3 region is CSARDLSGVYNEQFF. The CDR3 nucleotides read TGCAGTGCTAGAGATCTTAGCGGGGTTTACAATGAGCAGTTCTTC.

The rearrangement links TRBV29-1 to TRBJ1-6; D possibly corresponds to TRBD1 (6 bases). Germline assignment: CDR1 SQVTM and CDR2 ANQGSEA. Trimming pared 3 bases from V and 0 bases from J, leaving 15 bases between. The CDR3 has 17 residues. DNA for the CDR3: TGCAGCGTTGACACCAGGGGAACCATCTCCTATAATTCACCCCTCCACTTT. It translates to CSVDTRGTISYNSPLHF.

In this sample, this clonotype turned up once. Germline and junction disagree at one end, which may indicate a read error. The rearrangement uses TRBV10-3 and TRBJ2-1; 8 positions match TRBD2. The CDR3 loop spans 18 amino acids. CDR1 is ENHRY, CDR2 SYGVKD, per germline. DNA for the CDR3: TGTGCCATCAGCCTCCGACAGAGGTCAGCGGGGGTAAACAAGGAGCAGTTCTTC. Amino acids: CAISLRQRSAGVNKEQFF.

The V call is TRBV5-1, the J call TRBJ1-1, with D possibly matching TRBD1 (6 bases). This CDR3 contains 13 residues. V lost 0 bases to trimming and J lost 5 bases, with 8 bases between them. Germline V CDR1 and CDR2: SGHRS, YFSETQ. In DNA form, the CDR3 reads TGCGCCAGCAGCTTGGCAGGGGCAACTGAAGCTTTCTTT. This translates into CASSLAGATEAFF. The full variable domain, its missing parts supplied by reference TRBV5-1 and TRBJ1-1, is KAGVTQTPRYLIKTRGQQVTLSCSPISGHRSVSWYQQTPGQGLQFLFEYFSETQRNKGNFPGRFSGRQFSNSRSEMNVSTLELGDSALYLCASSLAGATEAFFGQGTRLTVV.

CDR3 DNA sequence: TGCAGTGCTAGTCCCGTGAGAGGGCCGAATGAGCAGTTCTTC. Encoded protein: CSASPVRGPNEQFF. V gene TRBV20-1 combines with J gene TRBJ2-1; TRBD2 might be the D (5 bases). V was clipped by 3 bases and J by 7 bases, with 16 bases between them. Per germline, CDR1 DFQATT and CDR2 SNEGSKA (reference sequence). This CDR3 contains 14 residues.

V gene TRBV10-3 combines with J gene TRBJ2-1; 13 bases are a match to TRBD2. The V and J ends lost 2 bases and 5 bases, in that order; junction bases with no gene match: 6. The CDR3 has 17 amino acids. Germline CDR1 and CDR2: ENHRY and SYGVKD. CDR3 bases: TGTGCCATCAGTGAGACGGGACTAGCGGGACCCAACAATGAGCAGTTCTTC. Its protein product is CAISETGLAGPNNEQFF.

The V gene is TRBV5-1, the J gene TRBJ1-2; no firm D call. This CDR3 comprises 14 residues. V dropped 2 bases and J dropped 2 bases, with 10 bases sitting between them. Germline CDR1 is SGHRS and CDR2 is YFSETQ. The CDR3 coding sequence is TGCGCCAGCAGCTTTGGGAGTCCCAACTATGGCTACACCTTC. Amino acid sequence: CASSFGSPNYGYTF. The entire variable domain, with the rest obtained from reference TRBV5-1 and TRBJ1-2, is as follows: KAGVTQTPRYLIKTRGQQVTLSCSPISGHRSVSWYQQTPGQGLQFLFEYFSETQRNKGNFPGRFSGRQFSNSRSEMNVSTLELGDSALYLCASSFGSPNYGYTFGSGTRLTVV.

CDR3 sequence (DNA): TGTGCCAGCAGTGAAGAGGCTAGCGAATACTACGAGCAGTACTTC. This codes for CASSEEASEYYEQYF. The V gene is TRBV6-1, the J gene TRBJ2-4; D perhaps matches TRBD2 (6 bases). The last part of the DNA fits TRBJ2-7 better; the J call may be wrong. The CDR3 is 15 residues long. Germline-derived CDR1 and CDR2 are MNHNS and SASEGT.

The rearrangement links TRBV20-1 to TRBJ2-7, with D possibly matching TRBD2 (6 bases). The DNA matches TRBJ2-5 better at its end, which makes the J call doubtful. Per germline, CDR1 DFQATT and CDR2 SNEGSKA (reference sequence). The CDR3 length is 14 residues. The CDR3 DNA is TGCAGTGCTAGAGATCCATGGGCGGGGGAGACCCAGTACTTC. It encodes CSARDPWAGETQYF.

CDR3 region: CASSLAGAKDEQFF. The CDR3 DNA is TGTGCCAGCAGTTTAGCGGGGGCGAAGGATGAGCAGTTCTTC. The chain carries TRBV6-5 and TRBJ2-1, with 9 bases fitting TRBD2. The germline V gene has CDR1 MNHEY and CDR2 SVGAGI. Trimming took 4 bases from V and 8 from J; bases not matched to a gene: 6. This CDR3 is built from 14 residues.

The chain is built from TRBV28 and TRBJ2-7, with TRBD2 identical over 9 bases. Germline V gene sequence: CDR1 MDHEN, CDR2 SYDVKM. The CDR3 sequence is 13 residues long. V dropped 6 bases and J dropped 3; count of bases not matched to a gene: 3. The CDR3, as DNA: TGTGCCAGCAGAGCTAGCGGGGTCTACGAGCAGTACTTC. Protein sequence: CASRASGVYEQYF.